A single TCR beta chain is shown here with its context. The target antigen is unknown. V lost 3 bases to trimming and J lost 5 bases, with 14 bases between them. Germline values: CDR1 KGHSH, CDR2 LQKENI. This CDR3 is built from 15 residues. This sample is drawn from a study of CD4 T cells in relation to SARS-CoV-2 and coronaviruses. General study findings and limits: In roughly two thirds of donors, memory CD4+ clonotypes crossrecognized SARS-CoV-2 and at least one common cold coronavirus spike.

Naive or memory CD4+ cells were cultured 1:1 with T cell-depleted PBMCs plus CEF. CEF-cultured naive and memory CD4+ T cell DNA got survey-level sequencing. TCRdb's table, derived via immunoSEQ multiplex PCR, lists solely in-frame clones and lacks some. The table includes about 36,000 clones, more than 65% detected once. The specimen sequenced was memory CD4+ T cells from PBMCs, cultured in vitro. The chain links TRBV18 to TRBJ2-1; D is unresolved. The sequence came from an adult with COVID-19. Here the CDR3 reads CASSPGNGLHNEQFF. The CDR3, as DNA: TGTGCCAGCTCACCTGGGAATGGATTACACAATGAGCAGTTCTTC.